The 21 T cell receptor beta chains below all came from one sample that was sequenced in a study of graft-versus-host responses after intestinal transplantation. Profiling relied on immunoSEQ multiplex PCR, and the TCRdb table lists in-frame clones only, not all of them. The sample records about 39,000 clones, roughly 92% being singletons. Antigens of these TCRs are unknown. The specimen was unstimulated CD8+ T cells sorted from spleen or lymph node cells, collected before transplant. Receptors were obtained from a human donor who was the organ donor for an intestinal transplant.

CDR3 in amino acids: CASSDSPSLGDEQFF. DNA of the CDR3: TGTGCCAGCAGTGACTCGCCTAGTTTGGGTGATGAGCAGTTCTTC. V is TRBV6-4 and J is TRBJ2-1; no firm D call. Germline values: CDR1 MRHNA, CDR2 SNTAGT. The CDR3 has 15 residues. Trimming took 0 bases from V and 8 from J, leaving 14 bases between them.

This chain connects TRBV15 to TRBJ2-1; TRBD1 aligns across 10 bases. Looked up from germline, CDR1 is LNHNV and CDR2 is YYDKDF (reference sequence). The CDR3 totals 15 residues. After removal of 1 base from V and 6 bases from J, the junction contained 3 bases not matched to a gene. Written as DNA, the CDR3 is TGTGCCACCAGCAGAGCTCGGACAGGGGGCAATGAGCAGTTCTTC. Its translation is CATSRARTGGNEQFF.

The chain carries TRBV5-6 and TRBJ2-7, with D tentatively TRBD1 (5 bases). The V gene lost 0 bases and the J gene lost 3 bases, with 16 bases spanning the gap. CDR3 length: 16 amino acids. Germline CDR1 reads SGHDT; CDR2 reads YYEEEE. The DNA of the CDR3 is TGTGCCAGCAGCTTGGGGGTGGGCTACAGGCACTACGAGCAGTACTTC. As protein: CASSLGVGYRHYEQYF. Combining the CDR3 with reference TRBV5-6 and TRBJ2-7 gives the whole variable domain DAGVTQSPTHLIKTRGQQVTLRCSPKSGHDTVSWYQQALGQGPQFIFQYYEEEERQRGNFPDRFSGHQFPNYSSELNVNALLLGDSALYLCASSLGVGYRHYEQYFGPGTRLTVT.

V gene TRBV11-1 combines with J gene TRBJ1-1; D is possibly TRBD1 (6 bases). The V end was cut by 3 bases, the J end by 1 base, with 6 bases between. The CDR3 extends over 13 amino acids. Germline V gives CDR1 SGHAT, CDR2 FQDESV (reference sequence). The CDR3 spells CASSLGQNTEAFF. Here the CDR3 DNA reads TGTGCCAGCAGCTTGGGACAGAACACTGAAGCTTTCTTT.

The V call is TRBV7-9, the J call TRBJ2-7, with TRBD2 matching over 12 bases. V shed 5 bases, J shed 2 bases, and the junction held 13 bases outside the gene matches. Germline V lookup: CDR1 SEHNR, CDR2 FQNEAQ (reference sequence). The CDR3 runs 18 residues. The CDR3 region is CASSKTSGRIEKAYEQYF. The CDR3 bases are TGTGCCAGCAGCAAGACTAGCGGGAGAATTGAGAAGGCCTACGAGCAGTACTTC.

The chain combines TRBV7-9 with TRBJ2-5, with no clear D. Germline V gene lookup returns CDR1 SEHNR and CDR2 FQNEAQ (reference sequence). The CDR3 runs to 15 residues. Trimming left V 1 base short and J 2 bases short, with 11 bases between. CDR3 loop: CASSLGGHPQETQYF. The CDR3, as DNA: TGTGCCAGCAGCTTAGGGGGTCACCCTCAAGAGACCCAGTACTTC. The complete variable domain, with remaining parts taken from reference TRBV7-9 and TRBJ2-5, reads DTGVSQNPRHKITKRGQNVTFRCDPISEHNRLYWYRQTLGQGPEFLTYFQNEAQLEKSRLLSDRFSAERPKGSFSTLEIQRTEQGDSAMYLCASSLGGHPQETQYFGPGTRLLVL.

The rearrangement links TRBV19 to TRBJ2-3; a possible D gene is TRBD2 (5 bases). This CDR3 is 17 amino acids long. The germline V gene has CDR1 LNHDA and CDR2 SQIVND (reference sequence). With 1 base removed from V and 1 base from J, the gap between germline ends came to 15 bases. The CDR3: CASSIVPTLGGTDTQYF. The CDR3 bases are TGTGCCAGTAGTATAGTTCCGACCCTCGGGGGCACAGATACGCAGTATTTT.

The chain carries TRBV15 and TRBJ2-1, with 7 bases fitting TRBD2. The V gene end was trimmed by 5 bases and the J gene end by 2 bases; junction bases not matched to a gene: 6. Germline CDR1 LNHNV, CDR2 YYDKDF (reference sequence). This CDR3 is 15 amino acids long. The CDR3 sequence is CATSAGTTTYNEQFF. In DNA form, the CDR3 reads TGTGCCACCAGCGCCGGGACTACCACCTACAATGAGCAGTTCTTC.

The chain links TRBV9 to TRBJ2-1, with D perhaps assigned TRBD1 or TRBD2 (5 bases each). V shed 0 bases and J shed 8 bases, with 18 bases lying between them. This CDR3 spans 16 amino acids. Germline loops: CDR1 SGDLS, CDR2 YYNGEE. In DNA, the CDR3 is TGTGCCAGCAGCGTAGGGGACCCCCGAGGGATCGATGAGCAGTTCTTC. Protein: CASSVGDPRGIDEQFF.

V usage is TRBV30 and J usage is TRBJ1-5; D possibly corresponds to TRBD1 (6 bases). The CDR3 is 14 amino acids. The V and J ends lost 1 base and 6 bases respectively, with 13 bases between them. Per the germline V gene, CDR1 is GTSNPN and CDR2 is SVGIG (reference sequence). CDR3 sequence: CAWSGSRGSQPQHF. CDR3 nucleotide sequence: TGTGCCTGGAGTGGGTCAAGGGGGAGTCAGCCCCAGCATTTT.

This rearrangement joins TRBV18 to TRBJ2-5; the D gene could be TRBD1 or TRBD2 (5 bases each). Germline CDR1 reads KGHSH; CDR2 reads LQKENI. The CDR3 consists of 14 residues. Trimming removed 3 bases from V and 3 bases from J, with 11 bases in between. The CDR3 is CASSPGELKETQYF. In nucleotides, the CDR3 is TGTGCCAGCTCACCGGGGGAACTTAAAGAGACCCAGTACTTC.

The J gene is TRBJ1-2, the V gene TRBV28; TRBD1 agrees at 10 bases. The V and J ends lost 3 bases and 6 bases, in that order; junction bases with no gene match: 10. The CDR3 spans 16 residues. CDR1 is MDHEN, CDR2 SYDVKM, per germline. Written as DNA, the CDR3 is TGTGCCAGCAGTTTCCTCGGGGGGGACAGGGGCGATGGCTACACCTTC. This translates into CASSFLGGDRGDGYTF.

The chain employs TRBV15 and TRBJ1-2; no definite D call. The CDR3 is 15 amino acids. V shed 5 bases and J shed 0 bases, with 13 bases lying between them. CDR1 is LNHNV, CDR2 YYDKDF, per germline (reference sequence). The CDR3 DNA is TGTGCCACCAGCGACCCCGAGACTGCTAACTATGGCTACACCTTC. It specifies CATSDPETANYGYTF.

The chain uses TRBV6-1 and TRBJ2-1, with 7 bases matching TRBD2. CDR1 MNHNS and CDR2 SASEGT come from the germline V gene. Trimming at V came to 6 bases and at J to 1 base, leaving 3 bases not matched to a gene. The CDR3 runs 14 residues. The CDR3 is CASSDGGSYNEQFF. As DNA, the CDR3 is TGTGCCAGCAGCGACGGGGGGTCCTACAATGAGCAGTTCTTC.

V gene TRBV9 combines with J gene TRBJ2-4; 9 bases agree with TRBD2. The germline V gene encodes CDR1 SGDLS and CDR2 YYNGEE. The V segment lost 1 base and the J segment 7 bases; nucleotides outside the gene matches: 6. This CDR3 has 15 residues. CDR3 residues: CASSVSWTSDNIQYF. CDR3 nucleotide sequence: TGTGCCAGCAGCGTATCGTGGACTAGCGACAACATTCAGTACTTC.

The genes are TRBV11-2 and TRBJ1-3; TRBD1 might be the D (6 bases). Per the germline V gene, CDR1 is SGHAT and CDR2 is FQNNGV. V was cut by 5 bases and J by 0 bases, with 14 bases left in between. CDR3 length equals 16 residues. CDR3 region: CASSTWTEGSGNTIYF. CDR3 nucleotides: TGTGCCAGCAGCACCTGGACAGAAGGCTCTGGAAACACCATATATTTT.

The chain joins TRBV7-2 to TRBJ1-1; unclear D gene. V lost 4 bases to trimming and J lost 1 base, with 19 bases between them. There are 17 residues in the CDR3. Germline loops: CDR1 SGHTA, CDR2 FQGNSA. The CDR3 DNA is TGTGCCAGCAGCTCGGGCCGGGAACTTGACCAGAACACTGAAGCTTTCTTT. Translation gives CASSSGRELDQNTEAFF.

This chain joins TRBV4-3 and TRBJ2-3, with TRBD2 matching over 13 bases. Germline-derived CDR1 and CDR2 are LGHNA and YSLEER. The CDR3 covers 18 residues. J gave up 2 bases and V 5 bases, and 10 bases lay outside the gene matches. CDR3 nucleotide sequence: TGCGCCAGCAGCGGCACGGGACTAGCGGGATTGTCCACAGATACGCAGTATTTT. Translating gives CASSGTGLAGLSTDTQYF.

The chain has TRBV5-6 and TRBJ2-5, with 7 bases identical to TRBD2. CDR3 length: 15 amino acids. Trimming removed 1 base from V and 1 base from J; junction bases left unmatched: 4. CDR1 is SGHDT and CDR2 is YYEEEE in the germline V gene. The CDR3 loop is CASSLREGPQETQYF. CDR3 DNA: TGTGCCAGCAGCTTGAGGGAGGGCCCCCAAGAGACCCAGTACTTC.

The gene calls are TRBV19 and TRBJ1-1; D might be TRBD1 (5 bases). Germline V gene lookup returns CDR1 LNHDA and CDR2 SQIVND (reference sequence). The CDR3 length is 15 residues. Trimming left V 1 base short and J 4 bases short, with 13 bases between. The CDR3 bases are TGTGCCAGTAGTATAGTGGGGGGTAGGGGCACTGAAGCTTTCTTT. It yields the protein CASSIVGGRGTEAFF. The variable domain in full, completed from reference TRBV19 and TRBJ1-1, reads DGGITQSPKYLFRKEGQNVTLSCEQNLNHDAMYWYRQDPGQGLRLIYYSQIVNDFQKGDIAEGYSVSREKKESFPLTVTSAQKNPTAFYLCASSIVGGRGTEAFFGQGTRLTVV.

This chain uses TRBV9 with TRBJ2-3; 9 positions agree with TRBD2. The germline gives CDR1 SGDLS, CDR2 YYNGEE. Trimming removed 1 base from V and 3 bases from J; junction bases left unmatched: 6. The CDR3 loop spans 16 amino acids. The CDR3 loop is CASSVNRAGGTDTQYF. DNA of the CDR3: TGTGCCAGCAGCGTAAATCGAGCGGGAGGAACAGATACGCAGTATTTT.